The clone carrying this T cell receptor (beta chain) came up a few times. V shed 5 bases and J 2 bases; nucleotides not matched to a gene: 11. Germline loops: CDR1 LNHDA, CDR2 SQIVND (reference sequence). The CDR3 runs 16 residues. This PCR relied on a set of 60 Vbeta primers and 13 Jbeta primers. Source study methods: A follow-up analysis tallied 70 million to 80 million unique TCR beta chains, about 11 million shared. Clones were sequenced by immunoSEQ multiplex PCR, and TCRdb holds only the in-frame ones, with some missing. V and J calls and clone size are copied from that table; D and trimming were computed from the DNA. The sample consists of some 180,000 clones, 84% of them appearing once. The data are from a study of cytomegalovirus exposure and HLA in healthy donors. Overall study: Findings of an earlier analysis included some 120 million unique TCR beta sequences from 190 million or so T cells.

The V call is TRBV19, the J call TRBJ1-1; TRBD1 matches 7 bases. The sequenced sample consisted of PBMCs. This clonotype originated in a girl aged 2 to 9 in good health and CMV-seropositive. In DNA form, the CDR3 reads TGTGCCAGTAGTCCCAACCTGGGACAGAGAAACACTGAAGCTTTCTTT. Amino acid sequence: CASSPNLGQRNTEAFF. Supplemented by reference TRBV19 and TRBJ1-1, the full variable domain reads DGGITQSPKYLFRKEGQNVTLSCEQNLNHDAMYWYRQDPGQGLRLIYYSQIVNDFQKGDIAEGYSVSREKKESFPLTVTSAQKNPTAFYLCASSPNLGQRNTEAFFGQGTRLTVV.